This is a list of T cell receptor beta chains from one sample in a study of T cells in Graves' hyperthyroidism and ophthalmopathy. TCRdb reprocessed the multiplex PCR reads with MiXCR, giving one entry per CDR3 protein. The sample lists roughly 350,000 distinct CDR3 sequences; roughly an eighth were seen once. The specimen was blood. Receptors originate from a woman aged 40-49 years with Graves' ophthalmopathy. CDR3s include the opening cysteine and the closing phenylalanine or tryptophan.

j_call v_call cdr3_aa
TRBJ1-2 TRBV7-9 CASSLAHGGGASGYTF
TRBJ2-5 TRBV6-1 CASSRHPSGGRQETQYF
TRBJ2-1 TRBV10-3 CAISESARSSYNEQFF
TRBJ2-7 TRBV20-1 CSLVPSSYEQYF
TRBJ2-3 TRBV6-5 CASSYSKLAVPSTDTQYF
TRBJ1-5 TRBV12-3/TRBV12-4 CASSLVGGAVSNQPQHF
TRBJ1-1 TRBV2 CAQVGKSGAFF
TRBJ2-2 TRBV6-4 CASSSYVNTGELFF
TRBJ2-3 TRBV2 CASQRRFGTDTQYF
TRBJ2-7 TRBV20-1 CSARGWTGVDEQYF
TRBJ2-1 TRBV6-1 CASSLGRVPLNEQFF
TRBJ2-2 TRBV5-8 CASSYRTGRRAGELFF
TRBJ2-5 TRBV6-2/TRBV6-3 CASRQDRGRTQETQYF
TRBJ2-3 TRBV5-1 CASSLLVSGPDTQYF
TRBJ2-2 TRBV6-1 CASSEAVLAGAGELFF
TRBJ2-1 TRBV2 CASSDRGTSGINEQFF
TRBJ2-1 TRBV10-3 CAISESGIGTHNEQFF
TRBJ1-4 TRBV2 CASGTGQGASRDPNEKLFF
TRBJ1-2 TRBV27 CASSRVGYGYTF
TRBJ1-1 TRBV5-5 CASSLEGAGERTFF
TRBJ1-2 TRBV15 CATREGGRGEYGYTF
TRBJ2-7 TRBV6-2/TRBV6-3 CASRAGTGMYEQYF